This T cell receptor beta chain derives from a study of regulatory T cells in long-lasting Graves disease. Whole-study context: The term persistent Graves' disease signified upward of 5 years on antithyroid drugs with positive TSH receptor antibodies. Regarding the study as a whole: The TCR repertoire of persistent Graves' patients was less diverse than that of newly diagnosed ones.

Time point noted: persistent/refractory GD, antithyroid drugs over 5 years with positive TRAb. Researchers made the TCR library from RNA that was extracted from PBMCs. There are 15 residues in the CDR3. Germline CDR1 MDHEN, CDR2 SYDVKM. V lost 6 bases and J lost 4, with 16 bases in between. This clonotype was detected only a few times. Its cognate antigen is unknown. Both iRepertoire HTBI primers and Arm-PCR of CDR3 regions were used to build the TCR beta libraries. TCRdb ran MiXCR on the multiplex PCR reads and lists one entry per CDR3 protein. The table includes 350,000 to 500,000 distinct CDR3 sequences, roughly 21% detected once.

The starting material was peripheral blood mononuclear cells (PBMCs), obtained when the disease was refractory, from a patient treated with antithyroid drugs. J is TRBJ2-1 and V is TRBV28; D is uncertain. The clonotype comes from a female donor with Graves disease. Here the CDR3 reads CASREEPITYNEQFF. In DNA, the CDR3 is TGTGCCAGCAGGGAAGAACCGATAACGTACAATGAGCAGTTCTTC.